Reported below is one T cell receptor beta chain. The data belong to a study of shared T cell receptors in the human thymus. TCRdb's table, derived via immunoSEQ multiplex PCR, lists solely in-frame clones and lacks some. The sample lists approximately 660,000 clones; around 87% were seen once. CDR3 length: 19 amino acids. The ends lost 3 bases at V and 3 bases at J; junction bases unmatched: 16. Per germline, CDR1 SEHNR and CDR2 FQNEAQ (reference sequence). These data also formed part of another study, on human thymus T cells. Per that paper: Repertoires sampled from thymus and blood appeared biased in V and J gene usage.

This receptor was identified in a boy younger than two with a congenital heart defect. Sequenced input: thymocytes. The rearrangement links TRBV7-9 to TRBJ2-3; TRBD2 agrees at 9 bases. The CDR3 nucleotides read TGTGCCAGCAGCTTTAGAGTAAAGGGACTAGCTGGAGGTACAGATACGCAGTATTTT. This encodes CASSFRVKGLAGGTDTQYF.